The source of this T cell receptor beta chain is a study of regulatory T cells in long-lasting Graves disease. Study conclusions and caveats: Clonotypes that were public and shared totalled 2,741 in persistent patients versus around 1,000 in new patients.

To make TCR beta libraries, researchers used iRepertoire HTBI primers and Arm-PCR of CDR3 regions. TCRdb re-analysed the multiplex PCR reads in MiXCR, keeping a single row per CDR3 protein. In the table there are hundreds of thousands of distinct CDR3 sequences, approximately 15% of which are singletons. A few counts support this clonotype. What it binds is unknown. Trimming shortened V by 5 bases and J by 2 bases, and 14 bases separated the two germline ends. The CDR3 consists of 14 residues. The germline gives CDR1 SQVTM, CDR2 ANQGSEA. Time point specified: newly diagnosed GD, antithyroid drugs for less than 3 months. TCR sequences were obtained from RNA taken from PBMCs. Criteria from the American Thyroid Association guidelines were applied to diagnose Graves' disease. Patients hailed from an endocrinology department in Xi'an, China. These data are also associated with another study on T cells in Graves' hyperthyroidism and ophthalmopathy. That work contributes: Most thyroid clonotypes expanded above 0.001 were also detected in blood.

The rearrangement joins TRBV29-1 to TRBJ2-3; D unresolved. Sequencing used peripheral blood mononuclear cells (PBMCs), obtained at new diagnosis, from a patient treated with antithyroid drugs. This receptor was taken from a man aged 40-49 years with Graves disease. CDR3 protein: CSVLPWGSTDTQYF. The CDR3 DNA sequence: TGCAGCGTTCTGCCATGGGGATCCACAGATACGCAGTATTTT.